The 26 T cell receptor beta chains in this list originate from one sample, sequenced in a study of T-cell memory formation after mild COVID-19 (dated by TCRdb to the early 2020s). The library came from 5' RACE. These reads were obtained on an Illumina NovaSeq 6000. TCRdb's own reprocessing of the public reads used fastp at Q25 and MiXCR and kept productive beta chains. For every CDR3 protein sequence, its rows merge into one entry that carries the most common genes and DNA. The sample table shows 50,000 to 60,000 distinct CDR3 sequences, and 25% to 35% are seen once. 40% to 45% of the sample comes from the top ten. Sequences were obtained from PBMCs or a T cell subset sorted from them (not recorded which). Receptor source: a man in his late teens or twenties who had mild COVID-19 (a few samples of this study predate the infection). The sample titles of this study are shuffled in the database, so cell type and time point are left out; the donor was told from shared clones.

The chain joins TRBV20-1 to TRBJ2-7, with D tentatively TRBD1 (6 bases). Germline-derived CDR1 and CDR2 are DFQATT and SNEGSKA (reference sequence). The CDR3 loop spans 14 amino acids. Trimming pared 1 base from V and 4 bases from J, leaving 14 bases between. This chain's CDR3 is CSARAQGIRYEQYF. In nucleotides, the CDR3 is TGCAGTGCTAGAGCCCAGGGGATTCGATACGAGCAGTACTTC.

The chain recombines TRBV12-3 or TRBV12-4 with TRBJ2-3; 10 bases are a match to TRBD2. This CDR3 is built from 16 residues. V shed 5 bases and J 3 bases; nucleotides not matched to a gene: 8. CDR3 nucleotide sequence: TGTGCCAGCAGTCTGCTAGCGGGGGAGGGTACAGATACGCAGTATTTT. Translation gives CASSLLAGEGTDTQYF.

The chain combines TRBV5-1 with TRBJ1-5; a weak D match, TRBD1 (6 bases). The germline V and J ends were trimmed by 1 base and 2 bases, with 10 bases remaining between them. Germline CDR1 is SGHRS and CDR2 is YFSETQ. The CDR3 is 15 residues long. CDR3 DNA sequence: TGCGCCAGCAGCTTGACAGGGTACGGCAATCAGCCCCAGCATTTT. This gives the protein CASSLTGYGNQPQHF.

The chain carries TRBV5-1 and TRBJ2-3; TRBD2 agrees at 7 bases. The germline V gene has CDR1 SGHRS and CDR2 YFSETQ. V dropped 0 bases and J dropped 1; count of bases not matched to a gene: 5. This CDR3 has 16 amino acids. The CDR3 region is CASSLAMAGGTDTQYF. In DNA, the CDR3 is TGCGCCAGCAGCTTGGCCATGGCGGGGGGCACAGATACGCAGTATTTT.

This clonotype has a handful of counts. The CDR3: CASSLDSNYGYTF. The CDR3 nucleotides read TGTGCCAGCAGTCTAGACAGCAACTATGGCTACACCTTC. The V and J genes are TRBV6-5 and TRBJ1-2; tentatively, D is TRBD1 (5 bases). CDR1 is MNHEY, CDR2 SVGAGI, per germline. Trimming cost V 5 bases and J 2 bases, with 9 bases left between them. The CDR3 runs 13 residues.

The J gene is TRBJ2-4, the V gene TRBV11-2; weak D call: TRBD2 (5 bases). This CDR3 spans 13 amino acids. Between the trimmed V and J ends, which lost 3 bases and 7 bases, there was a span of 10 bases. Germline V gene data show CDR1 as SGHAT and CDR2 as FQNNGV. This CDR3 reads CASSFNPGNIQYF. The DNA of the CDR3 is TGTGCCAGCAGCTTCAACCCGGGGAACATTCAGTACTTC.

A few counts support this clonotype. The chain uses TRBV12-3 or TRBV12-4 and TRBJ2-3; a possible D gene is TRBD2 (7 bases). Trimming shortened V by 8 bases and J by 0 bases, and 18 bases separated the two germline ends. This CDR3 has 16 residues. CDR3 in amino acids: CASGRLGGASTDTQYF. CDR3 in DNA: TGTGCCAGCGGAAGACTGGGGGGGGCCAGCACAGATACGCAGTATTTT.

This chain links TRBV12-3 or TRBV12-4 with TRBJ1-2, with D perhaps TRBD1 (5 bases). The V end was cut by 3 bases, the J end by 7 bases, with 21 bases between. This CDR3 is built from 16 residues. This CDR3 reads CASSFNPGRVDSGYTF. The CDR3 coding sequence is TGTGCCAGCAGTTTTAATCCAGGGAGGGTCGATAGTGGCTACACCTTC.

The V call is TRBV18, the J call TRBJ2-2; 7 bases agree with TRBD1. Trimming cost V 6 bases and J 6 bases; bases outside gene matches: 10. The CDR3 totals 15 residues. The germline CDR1 and CDR2 sequences are KGHSH and LQKENI. CDR3 loop: CASSPPDRAPGELFF. CDR3 bases: TGTGCCAGCTCGCCCCCCGACAGGGCCCCCGGGGAGCTGTTTTTT.

This clonotype was seen a few times. The V call is TRBV7-9, the J call TRBJ1-1; D gene ambiguous. The CDR3 covers 12 residues. Germline V gene lookup returns CDR1 SEHNR and CDR2 FQNEAQ (reference sequence). Trimming cost V 2 bases and J 10 bases, with 11 bases left between them. This CDR3 is CASSLKGVGAFF. CDR3 DNA: TGTGCCAGCAGCTTAAAGGGAGTGGGAGCTTTCTTT.

This clonotype has just a few counts. J is TRBJ1-2 and V is TRBV5-1, with a tentative D call TRBD1 (6 bases). Germline V CDR1 and CDR2: SGHRS, YFSETQ. This CDR3 contains 14 residues. V lost 4 bases to trimming and J lost 11 bases, with 21 bases between them. DNA of the CDR3: TGCGCCAGCAGCCTAACTCGCGGGGGACAAGATTACACCTTC. It translates to CASSLTRGGQDYTF.

V and J are TRBV6-2 or TRBV6-3 and TRBJ2-7; D remains unclear. Germline lookup yields CDR1 MNHEY and CDR2 SVGEGT. Trimming took off 5 bases at V and 7 bases at J, with 9 bases between the two ends. This CDR3 is built from 11 residues. This chain's CDR3 is CASSVLREQYF. Written as DNA, the CDR3 is TGTGCCAGCAGTGTATTAAGGGAGCAGTACTTC.

V gene TRBV6-5 combines with J gene TRBJ1-2; D is uncertain. There are 10 residues in the CDR3. V was clipped by 10 bases and J by 7 bases, with 10 bases between them. CDR1 and CDR2 (germline): MNHEY, SVGAGI. This chain's CDR3 is CATWASGYTF. CDR3 DNA sequence: TGTGCCACGTGGGCGTCTGGCTACACCTTC.

The sample holds a few counts of this clonotype. The chain has TRBV5-6 and TRBJ1-1, with D perhaps matching TRBD1 (5 bases). Germline CDR1 and CDR2: SGHDT and YYEEEE. The CDR3 runs to 17 residues. The V end lost 2 bases, the J end lost 0 bases, and 17 bases lay between the germline ends. The DNA of the CDR3 is TGTGCCAGCAGCTTTGGAGGGGCGCAGGGCATGAACACTGAAGCTTTCTTT. It is translated as CASSFGGAQGMNTEAFF.

V gene TRBV19 combines with J gene TRBJ2-7; weak D call: TRBD2 (5 bases). Germline CDR1 and CDR2: LNHDA and SQIVND (reference sequence). V gave up 7 bases and J gave up 0 bases, with 16 bases separating them. CDR3 length: 15 residues. The CDR3 nucleotides are TGTGCCAGTAAGCGTGCCGGGAAAAGCTCCTACGAGCAGTACTTC. The encoded protein is CASKRAGKSSYEQYF.

This clonotype was seen a handful of times. The chain uses TRBV6-2 or TRBV6-3 and TRBJ1-1; no definite D call. Deletions cut 7 bases from V and 0 bases from J, with 3 bases between. The CDR3 spans 11 residues. CDR1 is MNHEY, CDR2 SVGEGT, per germline. CDR3 in DNA: TGTGCCAGCACCATGAACACTGAAGCTTTCTTT. It encodes CASTMNTEAFF.

V gene TRBV30 combines with J gene TRBJ2-1; 11 nucleotides agree with TRBD2. The germline V gene has CDR1 GTSNPN and CDR2 SVGIG (reference sequence). CDR3 size: 15 residues. With V trimmed by 2 bases and J by 3 bases, 3 bases remained unmatched. The CDR3 DNA follows: TGTGCCTGGAGTCCTGGGACTAGCGGCTACAATGAGCAGTTCTTC. Translated: CAWSPGTSGYNEQFF.

This clonotype was counted a few times. The J gene is TRBJ1-1, the V gene TRBV4-1, with 8 nucleotides matching TRBD1. Germline values: CDR1 MGHRA, CDR2 YSYEKL. With V trimmed by 3 bases and J by 11 bases, 14 bases remained unmatched. The CDR3 runs to 15 residues. The CDR3 reads CASSHPNRGGHVAFF. CDR3 DNA sequence: TGCGCCAGCAGCCACCCTAACAGGGGGGGCCACGTGGCTTTCTTT.

This clonotype was observed a few times. This chain uses TRBV9 with TRBJ2-1, with TRBD2 matching 8 bases. Trimming cost V 1 base and J 7 bases; bases outside gene matches: 4. The CDR3 runs 14 residues. CDR1 and CDR2 from the germline V gene are SGDLS and YYNGEE. The CDR3 DNA reads as TGTGCCAGCAGCGTAAGCGGGGGCCGGAATGAGCAGTTCTTC. It yields the protein CASSVSGGRNEQFF.

This clonotype was picked up a small number of times. One junction end does not reproduce the germline sequence, and a read error may be involved. This rearrangement joins TRBV20-1 to TRBJ2-7, with D possibly TRBD1 on 6 matching bases. This CDR3 region has 13 residues. Germline lookup yields CDR1 DFQATT and CDR2 SNEGSKA (reference sequence). This chain's CDR3 is CSARAGEPYEQYF. The CDR3 nucleotides read TGCAGCGCTAGGGCAGGGGAACCCTACGAGCAGTACTTC.

This clonotype was counted between two and nine times. The rearrangement uses TRBV7-6 and TRBJ2-7; 10 nucleotides match TRBD2. Germline lookup yields CDR1 SGHVS and CDR2 FNYEAQ. The V segment lost 4 bases and the J segment 3 bases; nucleotides outside the gene matches: 6. The CDR3 totals 15 residues. The CDR3 DNA follows: TGTGCCAGCAGCTCCCCTAGCGGGGGAGGCTACGAGCAGTACTTC. It is translated as CASSSPSGGGYEQYF. Full variable domain (rest looked up from reference TRBV7-6 and TRBJ2-7): GAGVSQSPRYKVTKRGQDVALRCDPISGHVSLYWYRQALGQGPEFLTYFNYEAQQDKSGLPNDRFSAERPEGSISTLTIQRTEQRDSAMYRCASSSPSGGGYEQYFGPGTRLTVT.

This clonotype was counted a few times. The V and J genes are TRBV4-2 and TRBJ2-7, with D hard to call. Germline CDR1 LGHNA, CDR2 YNFKEQ. This CDR3 spans 13 amino acids. Trimming removed 4 bases from V and 3 bases from J, with 10 bases in between. CDR3: CASSLPQHYEQYF. The DNA of the CDR3 is TGTGCCAGCAGCCTACCCCAGCACTACGAGCAGTACTTC.

This clonotype was counted at least ten times. The V gene is TRBV4-3, the J gene TRBJ2-1; D not resolved. Germline V gene lookup returns CDR1 LGHNA and CDR2 YSLEER. The CDR3 sequence is 15 residues long. V lost 4 bases and J 1 base, leaving 11 bases between the germline ends. In DNA form, the CDR3 reads TGCGCCAGCAGCCCAAAGGACCAGTCCTACAATGAGCAGTTCTTC. Translated, it gives CASSPKDQSYNEQFF.

The J gene is TRBJ2-2, the V gene TRBV7-9; D is perhaps TRBD1 (5 bases). The CDR3 consists of 13 residues. Germline-derived CDR1 and CDR2 are SEHNR and FQNEAQ (reference sequence). Trimming took off 10 bases at V and 2 bases at J, with 11 bases between the two ends. The CDR3 protein is CATGGANTGELFF. The CDR3 DNA sequence: TGTGCCACCGGTGGGGCTAACACCGGGGAGCTGTTTTTT.

J is TRBJ2-3 and V is TRBV10-2; 11 bases agree with TRBD2. Germline V CDR1 and CDR2: WSHSY, SAAADI. The CDR3 loop spans 16 amino acids. Trimming removed 2 bases from V and 9 bases from J; junction bases left unmatched: 10. CDR3 region: CASSEILAGAHYTQYF. The CDR3 DNA sequence: TGCGCCAGCAGTGAGATACTAGCGGGGGCCCATTACACGCAGTATTTT.

This clonotype was recorded a few times. The junction and the germline gene differ at one end; a read error may be behind it. The chain employs TRBV7-7 and TRBJ1-1; TRBD1 aligns across 8 bases. CDR1 and CDR2 (germline): SSHAT, FNYEAQ (reference sequence). The CDR3 sequence is 16 residues long. As DNA, the CDR3 is TGTGCTAGCAGCCCGCTGGACAGGGATAAGAACACTGAAGCTTTCTTT. It yields the protein CASSPLDRDKNTEAFF.